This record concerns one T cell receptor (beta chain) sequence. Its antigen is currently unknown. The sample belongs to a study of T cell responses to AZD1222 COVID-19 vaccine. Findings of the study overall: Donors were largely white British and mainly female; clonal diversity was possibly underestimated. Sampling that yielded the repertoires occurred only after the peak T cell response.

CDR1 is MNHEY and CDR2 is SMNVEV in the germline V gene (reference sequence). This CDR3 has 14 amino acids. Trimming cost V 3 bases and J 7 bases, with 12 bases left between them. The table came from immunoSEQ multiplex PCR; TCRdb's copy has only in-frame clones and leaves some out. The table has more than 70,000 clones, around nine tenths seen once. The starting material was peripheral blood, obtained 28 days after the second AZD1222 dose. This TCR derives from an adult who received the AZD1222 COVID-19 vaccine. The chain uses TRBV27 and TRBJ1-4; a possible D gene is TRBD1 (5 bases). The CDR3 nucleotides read TGTGCCAGCAGTTTGGGGCGCTGGGGTGAAAAACTGTTTTTT. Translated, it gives CASSLGRWGEKLFF.